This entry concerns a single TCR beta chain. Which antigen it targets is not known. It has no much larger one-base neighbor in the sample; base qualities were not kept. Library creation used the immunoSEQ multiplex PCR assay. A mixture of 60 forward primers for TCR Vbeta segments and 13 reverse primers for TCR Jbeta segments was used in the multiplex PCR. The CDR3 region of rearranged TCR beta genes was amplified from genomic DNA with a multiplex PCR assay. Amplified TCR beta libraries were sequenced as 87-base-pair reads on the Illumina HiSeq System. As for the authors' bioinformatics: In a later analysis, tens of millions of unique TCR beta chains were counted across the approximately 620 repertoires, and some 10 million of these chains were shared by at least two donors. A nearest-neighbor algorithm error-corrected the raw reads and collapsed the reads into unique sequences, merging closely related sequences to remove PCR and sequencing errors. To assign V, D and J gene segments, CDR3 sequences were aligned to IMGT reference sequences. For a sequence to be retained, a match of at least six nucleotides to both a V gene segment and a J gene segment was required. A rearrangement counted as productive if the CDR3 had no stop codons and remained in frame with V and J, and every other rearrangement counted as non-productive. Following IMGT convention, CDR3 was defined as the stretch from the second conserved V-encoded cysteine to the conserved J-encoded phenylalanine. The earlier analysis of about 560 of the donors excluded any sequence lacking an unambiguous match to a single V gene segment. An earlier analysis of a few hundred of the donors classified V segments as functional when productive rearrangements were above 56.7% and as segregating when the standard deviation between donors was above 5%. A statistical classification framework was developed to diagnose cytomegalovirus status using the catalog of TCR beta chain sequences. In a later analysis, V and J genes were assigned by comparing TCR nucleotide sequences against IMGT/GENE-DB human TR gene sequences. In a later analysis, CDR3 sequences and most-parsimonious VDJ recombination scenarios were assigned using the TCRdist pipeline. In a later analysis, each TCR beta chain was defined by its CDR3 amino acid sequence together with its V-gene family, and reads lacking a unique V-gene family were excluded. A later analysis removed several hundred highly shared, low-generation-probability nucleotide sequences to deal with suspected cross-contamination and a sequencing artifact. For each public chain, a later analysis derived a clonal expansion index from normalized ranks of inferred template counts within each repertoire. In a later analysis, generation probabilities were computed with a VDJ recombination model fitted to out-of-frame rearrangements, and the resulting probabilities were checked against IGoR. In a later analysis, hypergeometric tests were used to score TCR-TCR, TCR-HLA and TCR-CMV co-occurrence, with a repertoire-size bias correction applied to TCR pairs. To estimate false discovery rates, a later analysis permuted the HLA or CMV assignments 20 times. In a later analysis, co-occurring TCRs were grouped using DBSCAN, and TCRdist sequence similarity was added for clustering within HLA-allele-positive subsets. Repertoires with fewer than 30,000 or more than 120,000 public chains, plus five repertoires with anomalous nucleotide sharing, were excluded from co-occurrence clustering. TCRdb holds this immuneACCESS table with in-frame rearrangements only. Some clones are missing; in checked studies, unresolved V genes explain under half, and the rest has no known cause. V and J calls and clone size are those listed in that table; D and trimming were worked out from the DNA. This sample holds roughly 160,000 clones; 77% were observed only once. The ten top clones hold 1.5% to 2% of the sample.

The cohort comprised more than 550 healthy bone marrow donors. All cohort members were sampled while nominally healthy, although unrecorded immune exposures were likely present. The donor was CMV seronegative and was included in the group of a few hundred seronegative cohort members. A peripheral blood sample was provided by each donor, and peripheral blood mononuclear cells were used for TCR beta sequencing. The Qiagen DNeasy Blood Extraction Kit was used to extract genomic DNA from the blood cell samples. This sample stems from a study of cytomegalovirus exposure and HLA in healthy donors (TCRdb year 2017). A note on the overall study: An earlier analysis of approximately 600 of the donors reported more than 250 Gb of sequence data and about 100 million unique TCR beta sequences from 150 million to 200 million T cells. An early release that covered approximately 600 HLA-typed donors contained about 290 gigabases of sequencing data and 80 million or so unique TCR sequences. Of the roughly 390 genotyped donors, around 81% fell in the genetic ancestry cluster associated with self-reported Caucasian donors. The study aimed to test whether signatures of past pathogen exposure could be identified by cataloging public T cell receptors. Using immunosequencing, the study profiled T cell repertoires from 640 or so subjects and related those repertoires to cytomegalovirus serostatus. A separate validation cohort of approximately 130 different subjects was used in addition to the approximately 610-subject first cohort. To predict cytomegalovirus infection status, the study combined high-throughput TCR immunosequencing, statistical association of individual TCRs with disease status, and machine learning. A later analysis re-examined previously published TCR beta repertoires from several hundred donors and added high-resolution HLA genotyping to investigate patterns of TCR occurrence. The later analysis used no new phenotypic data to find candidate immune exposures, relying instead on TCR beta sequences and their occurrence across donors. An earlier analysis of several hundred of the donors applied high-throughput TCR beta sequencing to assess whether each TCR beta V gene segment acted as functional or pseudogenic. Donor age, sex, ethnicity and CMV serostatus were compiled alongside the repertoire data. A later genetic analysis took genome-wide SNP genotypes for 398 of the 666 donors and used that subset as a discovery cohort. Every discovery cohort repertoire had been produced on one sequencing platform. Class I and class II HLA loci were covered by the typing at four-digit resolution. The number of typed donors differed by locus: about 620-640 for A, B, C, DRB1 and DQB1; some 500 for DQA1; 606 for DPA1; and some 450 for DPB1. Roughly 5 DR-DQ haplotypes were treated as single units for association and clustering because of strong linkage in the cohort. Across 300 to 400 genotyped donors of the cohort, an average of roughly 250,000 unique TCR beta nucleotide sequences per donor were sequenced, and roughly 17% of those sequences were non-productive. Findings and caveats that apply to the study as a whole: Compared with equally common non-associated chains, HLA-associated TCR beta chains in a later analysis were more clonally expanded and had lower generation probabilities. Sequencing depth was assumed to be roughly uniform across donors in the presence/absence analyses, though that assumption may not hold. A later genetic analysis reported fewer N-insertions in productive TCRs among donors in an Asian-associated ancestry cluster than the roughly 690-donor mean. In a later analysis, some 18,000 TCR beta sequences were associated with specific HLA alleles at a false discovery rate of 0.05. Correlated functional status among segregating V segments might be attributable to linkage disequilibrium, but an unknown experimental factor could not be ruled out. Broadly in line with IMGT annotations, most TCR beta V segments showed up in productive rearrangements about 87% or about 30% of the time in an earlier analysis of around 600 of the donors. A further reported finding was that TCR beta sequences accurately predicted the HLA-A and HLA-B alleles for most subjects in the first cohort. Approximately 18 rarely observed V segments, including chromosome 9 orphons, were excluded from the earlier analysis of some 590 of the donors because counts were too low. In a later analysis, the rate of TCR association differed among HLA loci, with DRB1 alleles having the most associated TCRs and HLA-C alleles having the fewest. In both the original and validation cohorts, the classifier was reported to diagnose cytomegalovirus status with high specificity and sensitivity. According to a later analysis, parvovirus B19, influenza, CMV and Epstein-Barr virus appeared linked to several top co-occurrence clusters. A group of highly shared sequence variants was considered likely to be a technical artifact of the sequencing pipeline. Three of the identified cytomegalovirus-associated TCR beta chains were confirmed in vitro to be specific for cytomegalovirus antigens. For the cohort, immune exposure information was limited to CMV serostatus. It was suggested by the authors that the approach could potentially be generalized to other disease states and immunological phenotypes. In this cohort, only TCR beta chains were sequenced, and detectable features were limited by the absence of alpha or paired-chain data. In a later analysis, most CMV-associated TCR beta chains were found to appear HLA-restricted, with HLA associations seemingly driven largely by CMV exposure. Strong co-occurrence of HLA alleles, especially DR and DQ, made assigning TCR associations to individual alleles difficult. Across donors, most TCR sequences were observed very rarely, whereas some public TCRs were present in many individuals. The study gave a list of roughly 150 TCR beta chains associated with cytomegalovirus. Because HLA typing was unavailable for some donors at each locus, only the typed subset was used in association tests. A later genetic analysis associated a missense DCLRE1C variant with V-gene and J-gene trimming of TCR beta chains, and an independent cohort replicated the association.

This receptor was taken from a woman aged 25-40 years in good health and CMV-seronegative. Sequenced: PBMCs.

The CDR3 reads CASRGEGQFF. The DNA is as follows: TGTGCCAGCAGGGGTGAGGGGCAGTTCTTC. The chain joins TRBV25-1 to TRBJ2-1, and perhaps TRBD2 as D gene, on 5 matching bases. Based on the germline V gene, the CDR1 and CDR2 sequences are MGHDK and SYGVNS. The CDR3 sequence holds 10 residues, the cysteine and phenylalanine included. Only the CDR3 part of the read is kept: 30 bases, read in frame from the first base. The V and J ends are trimmed by 6 bases and 12 bases, leaving 9 bases between them.